These 25 T cell receptor beta chains were sequenced from one sample in a study of identical twins. MiXCR was run by TCRdb on the 5' RACE reads, yielding one entry per CDR3 protein. The repertoire holds some 730,000 distinct CDR3 sequences, about 20% seen once, with roughly 14% in the top ten. These sequences were also reported in another study, on T cells expressing NK-cell markers.

Sequencing was performed on PBMCs. The source of these receptors is a woman aged 18-29 years in good health.

This clonotype was counted a few times. The chain employs TRBV5-1 and TRBJ2-2; TRBD2 might be the D (5 bases). The ends were cut back, 4 bases at V and 0 bases at J, with 13 bases in the middle. The germline CDR1 and CDR2 sequences are SGHRS and YFSETQ. The CDR3 extends over 16 amino acids. The CDR3 here is CASSPPGTSNTGELFF. The CDR3 bases are TGCGCCAGCAGCCCACCGGGAACGTCGAACACCGGGGAGCTGTTTTTT.

This clonotype appeared many times. The chain is built from TRBV12-3 or TRBV12-4 and TRBJ2-3; tentative D call: TRBD1 (7 bases). V lost 6 bases to trimming and J lost 8 bases, with 12 bases between them. The CDR3 has 12 amino acids. For the CDR3, the DNA is TGTGCCAGCAGATCAGGGGGAGGTACGCAGTATTTT. The encoded protein is CASRSGGGTQYF.

There are a few counts of this clonotype. The chain employs TRBV27 and TRBJ2-7; 7 nucleotides line up with TRBD1. Germline V gene lookup returns CDR1 MNHEY and CDR2 SMNVEV (reference sequence). V lost 8 bases, J lost 3 bases, and 10 bases stayed unmatched. The CDR3 totals 14 residues. The CDR3 region is CASRLKGAFYEQYF. For the CDR3, the DNA is TGTGCCAGCCGACTTAAGGGGGCGTTCTACGAGCAGTACTTC.

This chain joins TRBV12-3 or TRBV12-4 and TRBJ1-1; no definite D call. This CDR3 is built from 12 residues. V was shortened by 5 bases and J by 11 bases, with 15 bases between the two germline ends. CDR3 coding DNA: TGTGCCAGCAGTCGCCCTGGAGCCGGGGCTTTCTTT. This sequence encodes CASSRPGAGAFF.

The chain joins TRBV6-5 to TRBJ2-5, with D possibly being TRBD1 (5 bases). This CDR3 comprises 16 residues. Per the germline V gene, CDR1 is MNHEY and CDR2 is SVGAGI. V was pared by 0 bases and J by 3 bases, with 14 bases between. This chain's CDR3 is CASSYSSRGAEETQYF. The CDR3 bases are TGTGCCAGCAGTTACTCGAGTAGGGGCGCAGAAGAGACCCAGTACTTC.

This clonotype turned up a few times. The DNA for the CDR3 is TGCAGTGCTCCTTCGACAGAGTTTCAGTCTGGGGCCAACGTCCTGACTTTC. It encodes CSAPSTEFQSGANVLTF. The chain combines TRBV20-1 with TRBJ2-6; D might be TRBD1 (5 bases). V was pared by 5 bases and J by 1 base, with 18 bases between. Germline values: CDR1 DFQATT, CDR2 SNEGSKA (reference sequence). The CDR3 sequence is 17 residues long.

This clonotype was seen ten or more times. The chain employs TRBV7-9 and TRBJ2-1, with TRBD2 matching 11 bases. The J segment lost 5 bases and the V segment lost 5 bases, leaving 5 bases of the junction unmatched. The CDR3 runs to 15 residues. CDR1 and CDR2 from the germline V gene are SEHNR and FQNEAQ (reference sequence). CDR3 nucleotides: TGTGCCAGCAGCCCGCTAGCGGGAGGCCACAATGAGCAGTTCTTC. Translation gives CASSPLAGGHNEQFF.

This clonotype appeared many times. The rearrangement uses TRBV20-1 and TRBJ2-5; perhaps TRBD1 as D (5 bases). The CDR3 length is 12 residues. V was shortened by 2 bases and J by 4 bases, with 8 bases between the two germline ends. CDR1 is DFQATT, CDR2 SNEGSKA, per germline (reference sequence). CDR3 bases: TGCAGTGCTAGATACCAGGGAGAGACCCAGTACTTC. This translates into CSARYQGETQYF.

The chain carries TRBV7-8 and TRBJ1-6; TRBD1 aligns across 8 bases. The CDR3 loop spans 15 amino acids. Trimming removed 1 base from V and 9 bases from J; junction bases left unmatched: 5. CDR1 is SGHVS, CDR2 FQNEAQ, per germline. CDR3 bases: TGTGCCAGCAGCTTAGTCAGGGGGCAGTCTTCACCCCTCCACTTT. This gives the protein CASSLVRGQSSPLHF.

V usage is TRBV6-1 and J usage is TRBJ2-1; no clear D. Trimming shortened V by 5 bases and J by 0 bases, and 23 bases separated the two germline ends. The CDR3 length is 19 residues. Germline values: CDR1 MNHNS, CDR2 SASEGT. CDR3 loop: CASSPRVGRPPSSYNEQFF. CDR3 bases: TGTGCCAGCAGTCCCCGCGTAGGTAGGCCACCTTCCTCCTACAATGAGCAGTTCTTC.

V gene TRBV11-3 combines with J gene TRBJ2-7; no clear D gene. Germline values: CDR1 SGHNT, CDR2 YENEEA. The CDR3 spans 15 residues. The V gene lost 0 bases and the J gene lost 5 bases, with 14 bases spanning the gap. This CDR3 reads CASSLDLHPENEQYF. Written as DNA, the CDR3 is TGTGCCAGCAGCTTAGATCTACACCCCGAAAACGAGCAGTACTTC.

The chain joins TRBV20-1 to TRBJ2-3; perhaps TRBD2 as D (7 bases). The CDR3 spans 13 residues. V gave up 7 bases and J gave up 3 bases, with 14 bases separating them. CDR1 is DFQATT and CDR2 is SNEGSKA in the germline V gene (reference sequence). The CDR3 coding sequence is TGCAGTGTGCCAAGCGGGACAACAGATACGCAGTATTTT. It is translated as CSVPSGTTDTQYF.

The chain is built from TRBV20-1 and TRBJ2-7, with 8 bases aligning to TRBD2. The CDR3 totals 14 residues. V shed 6 bases, J shed 3 bases, and the junction held 10 bases outside the gene matches. Per the germline V gene, CDR1 is DFQATT and CDR2 is SNEGSKA (reference sequence). Here the CDR3 DNA reads TGCAGTGCCCCCAGGGGAGCGGGAGACTACGAGCAGTACTTC. Encoded protein: CSAPRGAGDYEQYF.

The chain couples TRBV11-1 to TRBJ1-1, with D hard to call. The CDR3 has 14 amino acids. Germline loops: CDR1 SGHAT, CDR2 FQDESV (reference sequence). Trimming took off 2 bases at V and 4 bases at J, with 11 bases between the two ends. The CDR3: CASSLQQRSTEAFF. The CDR3 DNA reads TGTGCCAGCAGCTTACAGCAGAGGAGCACTGAAGCTTTCTTT.

In this sample, this clonotype turned up many times. This chain links TRBV7-9 with TRBJ2-5; 8 bases align to TRBD1. From germline, CDR1 is SEHNR and CDR2 FQNEAQ (reference sequence). There are 14 residues in the CDR3. The trim removed 5 bases at V and 3 bases at J, leaving 5 bases unmatched. In DNA form, the CDR3 reads TGTGCCAGCAGCCGTACAGGGGGGAAAGAGACCCAGTACTTC. Its protein product is CASSRTGGKETQYF. Filled out from reference TRBV7-9 and TRBJ2-5, the complete variable domain reads DTGVSQNPRHKITKRGQNVTFRCDPISEHNRLYWYRQTLGQGPEFLTYFQNEAQLEKSRLLSDRFSAERPKGSFSTLEIQRTEQGDSAMYLCASSRTGGKETQYFGPGTRLLVL.

This sequence joins TRBV20-1 and TRBJ2-1, with 8 bases lining up with TRBD2. CDR3 length: 14 residues. Per germline, CDR1 DFQATT and CDR2 SNEGSKA (reference sequence). Unmatched junction bases numbered 11, after V lost 4 bases and J lost 9 bases. The CDR3 nucleotides read TGCAGTGCTACCGGGACTAGGATTGGAAGTGAGCAGTTCTTC. This codes for CSATGTRIGSEQFF.

Only a few counts were recorded for this clonotype. This chain uses TRBV15 with TRBJ2-1; D uncertain. CDR1 LNHNV and CDR2 YYDKDF come from the germline V gene (reference sequence). The CDR3 contains 14 residues. V lost 1 base and J lost 10, with 14 bases in between. CDR3 nucleotides: TGTGCCACCAGCAGAGTTCGAGCGAACCCCGAGCAGTTCTTC. Protein sequence: CATSRVRANPEQFF.

V usage is TRBV29-1 and J usage is TRBJ1-2, with D unclear. CDR3 length: 13 residues. V was pared by 5 bases and J by 3 bases, with 13 bases between. CDR1 is SQVTM, CDR2 ANQGSEA, per germline. CDR3 DNA sequence: TGCAGCGTTCCTCTCGGGGTTTACTATGGCTACACCTTC. Its protein is CSVPLGVYYGYTF.

This clonotype occurred a few times. The gene calls are TRBV7-2 and TRBJ1-1; D uncertain. Germline V gene sequence: CDR1 SGHTA, CDR2 FQGNSA. V gave up 4 bases and J gave up 2 bases, with 11 bases separating them. There are 14 residues in the CDR3. The CDR3 DNA is TGTGCCAGCAGCTCCCGACCGTTTAACACTGAAGCTTTCTTT. Residues: CASSSRPFNTEAFF.

The chain recombines TRBV6-2 or TRBV6-3 with TRBJ2-7; 7 nucleotides align to TRBD1. This CDR3 has 13 amino acids. Germline CDR1 and CDR2: MNHEY and SVGEGT. V dropped 7 bases and J dropped 4; count of bases not matched to a gene: 7. The CDR3 spells CASTYRGQYEQYF. CDR3 nucleotides: TGTGCCAGCACCTATCGGGGACAGTACGAGCAGTACTTC.

The chain combines TRBV3-1 with TRBJ2-2; 7 bases align to TRBD1. V was clipped by 7 bases and J by 1 base; unmatched bases: 3. Germline loops: CDR1 LGHDT, CDR2 YNNKEL (reference sequence). The CDR3 is 14 amino acids. The chain's CDR3 is CASTGTENTGELFF. Written as DNA, the CDR3 is TGTGCCAGCACCGGGACAGAGAACACCGGGGAGCTGTTTTTT.

The J gene is TRBJ2-5, the V gene TRBV28; 11 bases agree with TRBD2. Germline CDR1 MDHEN, CDR2 SYDVKM. This CDR3 region has 15 residues. V was clipped by 2 bases and J by 2 bases; unmatched bases: 1. CDR3 bases: TGTGCCAGCAGTTTACCTAGCGGGAGGCAAGAGACCCAGTACTTC. It specifies CASSLPSGRQETQYF.

CDR3 sequence (DNA): TGTGCCAGCAGCTTACTGACGATGAACACTGAAGCTTTCTTT. This gives the protein CASSLLTMNTEAFF. The chain joins TRBV7-2 to TRBJ1-1, with unresolved D. The CDR3 covers 14 residues. Germline CDR1 is SGHTA and CDR2 is FQGNSA. V was shortened by 2 bases and J by 0 bases, with 7 bases between the two germline ends.

The chain employs TRBV6-2 or TRBV6-3 and TRBJ2-5; D is possibly TRBD2 (5 bases). Per germline, CDR1 MNHEY and CDR2 SVGEGT. CDR3 length: 16 amino acids. The V end was cut by 5 bases, the J end by 0 bases, with 16 bases between. The CDR3 loop reads CASSLTPDSYQETQYF. The DNA of the CDR3 is TGTGCCAGCAGTCTCACCCCGGACTCGTACCAAGAGACCCAGTACTTC.

V is TRBV12-3 or TRBV12-4 and J is TRBJ2-1; possible D gene TRBD1, 5 bases. With 5 bases removed from V and 6 bases from J, the gap between germline ends came to 8 bases. This CDR3 has 12 residues. The CDR3 DNA follows: TGTGCCAGCAGTATGACAGTCAATGAGCAGTTCTTC. Encoded protein: CASSMTVNEQFF.